What follows are 6 T cell receptor beta chains derived from one specimen sequenced in a study of T cells in Graves' hyperthyroidism and ophthalmopathy. RNA transcripts were the template for amplifying TCR beta CDR3 regions. TCR CDR3 regions were first amplified by RT-PCR with HTBI primers. TCRdb analysed the multiplex PCR reads with MiXCR anew, one entry per CDR3 protein. Here the sample spans 500,000 or so distinct CDR3 sequences, more than 15% being singletons. Specimen: blood. The source of these receptors is a woman aged 18-29 years with Graves' ophthalmopathy.

This clonotype was found many times. The CDR3 here is CASSSVTGGGYTF. The CDR3 DNA is TGTGCCAGCAGCAGCGTAACGGGAGGGGGCTACACCTTC. The chain links TRBV7-8 to TRBJ1-2, with D uncertain. Trimming took 5 bases from V and 8 from J, leaving 15 bases between them. Germline CDR1 SGHVS, CDR2 FQNEAQ. The CDR3 has 13 amino acids. The variable domain in full, with the rest retrieved from reference TRBV7-8 and TRBJ1-2, is GAGVSQSPRYKVAKRGQDVALRCDPISGHVSLFWYQQALGQGPEFLTYFQNEAQLDKSGLPSDRFFAERPEGSVSTLKIQRTQQEDSAVYLCASSSVTGGGYTFGSGTRLTVV.

The chain carries TRBV5-1 and TRBJ2-1; the D is unclear. The CDR3 runs to 14 residues. V lost 3 bases to trimming and J lost 0 bases, with 7 bases between them. Germline-derived CDR1 and CDR2 are SGHRS and YFSETQ. This CDR3 reads CASSSDRSYNEQFF. The CDR3 nucleotides read TGCGCCAGCAGCTCCGATCGCTCCTACAATGAGCAGTTCTTC.

The sample holds a few counts of this clonotype. V usage is TRBV2 and J usage is TRBJ2-5; TRBD2 is a possible D gene (7 bases). V dropped 9 bases and J dropped 9 bases, with 11 bases sitting between them. The CDR3 runs 10 residues. Germline V lookup: CDR1 SNHLY, CDR2 FYNNEI. The CDR3 reads CASEGGAQYF. CDR3 in DNA: TGTGCCAGTGAGGGGGGGGCCCAGTACTTC.

The V and J genes are TRBV15 and TRBJ1-4; D is unclear. The germline V gene encodes CDR1 LNHNV and CDR2 YYDKDF (reference sequence). V was clipped by 1 base and J by 7 bases, with 13 bases between them. This CDR3 contains 15 residues. CDR3 in DNA: TGTGCCACCAGCAGAGGTCGAGGGTACCTTGAAAAACTGTTTTTT. Its translation: CATSRGRGYLEKLFF.

The V and J genes are TRBV28 and TRBJ1-6, with D unresolved. Trimming left V 2 bases short and J 0 bases short, with 8 bases between. This CDR3 contains 16 residues. The V gene's germline CDR1 is MDHEN and CDR2 SYDVKM. The CDR3 DNA reads TGTGCCAGCAGTTTAAAATCGAGCTCCTATAATTCACCCCTCCACTTT. The encoded protein is CASSLKSSSYNSPLHF.

The CDR3 bases are TGTGCCAGCAGCGTAGGGAGCAGGGGGCAGGGGCCCTGGAATGAGCAGTTCTTC. Translating gives CASSVGSRGQGPWNEQFF. The chain links TRBV9 to TRBJ2-1, with 8 bases that match TRBD1. The CDR3 sequence is 18 residues long. Germline CDR1 SGDLS, CDR2 YYNGEE. Unmatched junction bases numbered 15, after V lost 0 bases and J lost 7 bases.